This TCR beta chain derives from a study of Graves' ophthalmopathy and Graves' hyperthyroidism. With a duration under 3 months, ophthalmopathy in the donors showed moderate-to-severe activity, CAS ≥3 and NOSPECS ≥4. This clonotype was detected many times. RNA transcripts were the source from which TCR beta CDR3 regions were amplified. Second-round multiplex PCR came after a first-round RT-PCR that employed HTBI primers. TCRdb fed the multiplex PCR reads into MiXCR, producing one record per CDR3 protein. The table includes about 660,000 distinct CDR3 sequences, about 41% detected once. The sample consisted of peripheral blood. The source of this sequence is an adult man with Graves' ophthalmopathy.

The CDR3 loop is CASSRADGYTF. The CDR3 nucleotides are TGTGCCAGCAGCAGGGCTGATGGCTACACCTTC. The rearrangement uses TRBV6-6 and TRBJ1-2; possibly TRBD1 for D (5 bases). Germline-derived CDR1 and CDR2 are MNHNY and SVGAGI (reference sequence). The CDR3 is made up of 11 amino acids. The V end was cut by 6 bases, the J end by 6 bases, with 8 bases between.